This is a list of T cell receptor beta chains from one sample in a study of T cells in Graves' hyperthyroidism and ophthalmopathy. TCRdb itself ran the multiplex PCR reads through MiXCR, one entry per CDR3 protein. The sample records a few hundred thousand distinct CDR3 sequences, approximately 25% being singletons. Sequencing was done on a sample of blood. Every receptor here comes from a man over 45 with Graves' hyperthyroidism. The CDR3 runs from the conserved cysteine through the conserved F or W. A D gene is named only where the DNA matches it firmly. Expanded clones get a size class; other rows say once, few or many, or leave the size out.

cdr3_length clone_size d_call j_call v_call cdr3_aa cdr3_nt
14 once . TRBJ1-1 TRBV5-6 CASSLGFSNTEAFF TGTGCCAGCAGCTTGGGGTTTTCGAACACTGAAGCTTTCTTT
13 . . TRBJ1-5 TRBV12-3/TRBV12-4 CASSLGAGLPQHF TGTGCCAGCAGTTTGGGGGCTGGATTGCCCCAGCATTTT
17 . TRBD2 TRBJ2-7 TRBV5-6 CASSGGLAGLTARGQYF TGTGCCAGCAGCGGTGGACTAGCGGGACTAACGGCGAGAGGGCAGTACTTC
17 many TRBD2 TRBJ2-1 TRBV6-1 CASSEAKLAGVGDEQFF TGTGCCAGCAGTGAAGCGAAGCTAGCGGGAGTAGGTGATGAGCAGTTCTTC
15 few . TRBJ2-3 TRBV5-1 CASRISGGRADTQYF TGCGCCAGCAGGATATCGGGTGGGCGGGCAGATACGCAGTATTTT
19 . . TRBJ2-6 TRBV20-1 CSARDRGRQGTSGANVLTF TGCAGTGCTAGAGACCGCGGACGGCAGGGGACCTCTGGGGCCAACGTCCTGACTTTC
14 . . TRBJ2-1 TRBV28 CASSGGTGYNEQFF TGTGCCAGCAGCGGAGGGACCGGGTACAATGAGCAGTTCTTC
13 few . TRBJ2-1 TRBV3-1 CASSFGGKAEQFF TGTGCCAGCAGCTTCGGGGGAAAGGCTGAGCAGTTCTTC
13 few . TRBJ2-5 TRBV7-9 CASSFSVQETQYF TGTGCCAGCAGCTTCAGCGTGCAAGAGACCCAGTACTTC
14 few . TRBJ2-5 TRBV14 CASSSTSGPETQYF TGTGCCAGCAGTTCCACAAGCGGGCCGGAGACCCAGTACTTC
14 many . TRBJ2-1 TRBV11-2 CASSLVSWGDEQFF TGTGCCAGCAGCTTAGTTTCGTGGGGCGATGAGCAGTTCTTC
13 . . TRBJ2-5 TRBV25-1 CASSELGKETQYF TGTGCCAGCAGTGAACTGGGGAAAGAGACCCAGTACTTC
14 many . TRBJ2-7 TRBV30 CAWRSPGTGYEQYF TGTGCCTGGAGGTCCCCAGGGACTGGATACGAGCAGTACTTC
14 . TRBD1 TRBJ2-7 TRBV27 CASRDRGRIYEQYF TGTGCCAGCAGGGACAGGGGGAGGATATACGAGCAGTACTTC
15 . TRBD1 TRBJ2-2 TRBV7-9 CASSLQQGAAGELFF TGTGCCAGCAGCTTACAGCAGGGGGCTGCCGGGGAGCTGTTTTTT
12 . . TRBJ1-2 TRBV29-1 CSVDRDVNGYTF TGCAGCGTTGACAGGGATGTGAATGGCTACACCTTC
15 few TRBD1 TRBJ2-7 TRBV5-1 CASHRTGDSAYEQYF TGCGCCAGCCACCGGACAGGGGACTCCGCCTACGAGCAGTACTTC
15 few TRBD1 TRBJ2-5 TRBV18 CASSRPDRGEETQYF TGTGCCAGCTCACGGCCGGACAGGGGAGAGGAGACCCAGTACTTC
14 . . TRBJ2-7 TRBV28 CASSYATGVHEQYF TGTGCCAGCAGCTACGCGACGGGGGTTCACGAGCAGTACTTC
15 . . TRBJ2-3 TRBV20-1 CSAREPGARIDTQYF TGCAGTGCTAGGGAACCAGGGGCCCGGATAGATACGCAGTATTTT
15 few . TRBJ1-1 TRBV3-1 CASSQETSMNTEAFF TGTGCCAGCAGCCAAGAGACGTCTATGAACACTGAAGCTTTCTTT
14 many . TRBJ1-2 TRBV11-2 CASSFGGANYGYTF TGTGCCAGCAGCTTCGGGGGCGCGAACTATGGCTACACCTTC
16 . . TRBJ1-1 TRBV20-1 CSARTPITAFNTEAFF TGCAGTGCTAGAACCCCTATAACAGCCTTCAACACTGAAGCTTTCTTT